A selection of T cell receptor beta chains follows, all from one sample in a study of blood T cells in healthy people across ages. TCRdb re-analysed the 5' RACE reads in MiXCR, keeping a single row per CDR3 protein. The sample shows about 1.4 million distinct CDR3 sequences, approximately 60% of them seen only once. Sequencing was done on a sample of blood. The receptor source for this set is a man younger than 30 in good health. The CDR3 runs from the conserved cysteine through the conserved F or W. D genes are given only for firm matches. A clone size is listed for some rows: how often the clone was seen (once, few, many), or a class if it is expanded.

V: TRBV10-3
size: -
J: TRBJ1-2
D: -
CDR3: CAISEGPGVDYTF
DNA: TGTGCCATCAGTGAAGGGCCCGGGGTAGACTACACCTTC

V: TRBV6-6
size: -
J: TRBJ1-1
D: TRBD1
CDR3: CASRRTGGTTEAFF
DNA: TGTGCCAGCAGAAGGACAGGGGGAACCACGGAAGCTTTCTTT

V: TRBV7-2
size: few
J: TRBJ2-6
D: -
CDR3: CASKPNPTGLGANVLTF
DNA: TGTGCCAGCAAACCGAACCCCACGGGGCTCGGGGCCAACGTCCTGACTTTC

V: TRBV29-1
size: -
J: TRBJ2-1
D: -
CDR3: CSVTKLDNEQFF
DNA: TGCAGCGTTACAAAACTAGATAATGAGCAGTTCTTC

V: TRBV15
size: once
J: TRBJ1-6
D: -
CDR3: CATSRLRVVNSPLHF
DNA: TGTGCCACCAGCAGACTTAGGGTTGTGAATTCACCCCTCCACTTT

V: TRBV7-9
size: -
J: TRBJ2-7
D: -
CDR3: CASSLVGAAEQYF
DNA: TGTGCCAGCAGCTTAGTTGGTGCGGCCGAGCAGTACTTC

V: TRBV3-1
size: -
J: TRBJ1-4
D: -
CDR3: CASSQIDGVNEKLFF
DNA: TGTGCCAGCAGCCAAATAGACGGAGTGAATGAAAAACTGTTTTTT

V: TRBV27
size: few
J: TRBJ2-7
D: -
CDR3: CASSSPLGGTGTYEQYF
DNA: TGTGCCAGCAGTTCCCCGTTGGGAGGGACAGGCACCTACGAGCAGTACTTC

V: TRBV4-1
size: few
J: TRBJ2-3
D: TRBD2
CDR3: CASSQERLAGDSDTQYF
DNA: TGCGCCAGCAGCCAAGAGAGACTAGCGGGAGACTCAGATACGCAGTATTTT

V: TRBV18
size: once
J: TRBJ2-5
D: TRBD1
CDR3: CASSLTETTGEETQYF
DNA: TGTGCCAGCTCATTAACGGAGACGACAGGGGAAGAGACCCAGTACTTC

V: TRBV20-1
size: -
J: TRBJ2-1
D: -
CDR3: CSAPAQQKYNEQFF
DNA: TGCAGTGCCCCCGCCCAGCAGAAGTACAATGAGCAGTTCTTC

V: TRBV7-7
size: -
J: TRBJ2-3
D: TRBD1
CDR3: CASSPIGQGNPDTQYF
DNA: TGTGCCAGCAGCCCCATAGGACAGGGTAACCCAGATACGCAGTATTTT

V: TRBV6-1
size: -
J: TRBJ2-7
D: -
CDR3: CASSPLTQGFYEQYF
DNA: TGTGCCAGCAGCCCCCTGACGCAGGGATTCTACGAGCAGTACTTC

V: TRBV5-6
size: -
J: TRBJ2-7
D: TRBD1
CDR3: CASSLHGTGSYEQYF
DNA: TGTGCCAGCAGCTTGCACGGGACAGGGAGCTACGAGCAGTACTTC

V: TRBV7-2
size: -
J: TRBJ1-1
D: -
CDR3: CASSSDIGNTEAFF
DNA: TGTGCCAGCAGCTCCGACATAGGGAACACTGAAGCTTTCTTT

V: TRBV4-3
size: -
J: TRBJ2-7
D: TRBD2
CDR3: CASSPRTSGSGEQYF
DNA: TGCGCCAGCAGCCCGCGGACTAGCGGTTCGGGGGAGCAGTACTTC

V: TRBV7-9
size: few
J: TRBJ2-7
D: -
CDR3: CASSLVVRGDSYEQYF
DNA: TGTGCCAGCAGCTTAGTAGTCCGCGGGGATTCCTACGAGCAGTACTTC

V: TRBV5-1
size: -
J: TRBJ2-1
D: TRBD2
CDR3: CASSLEGTSSWDEQFF
DNA: TGCGCCAGCAGCTTGGAAGGGACTAGCTCTTGGGATGAGCAGTTCTTC

V: TRBV3-1
size: -
J: TRBJ2-7
D: TRBD2
CDR3: CASSQLADGGTQYF
DNA: TGTGCCAGCAGCCAGCTAGCGGACGGTGGAACCCAGTACTTC

V: TRBV14
size: -
J: TRBJ2-3
D: -
CDR3: CASSQVPGDTQYF
DNA: TGTGCCAGCAGCCAAGTTCCCGGGGATACGCAGTATTTT

V: TRBV6-5
size: -
J: TRBJ1-2
D: -
CDR3: CASSYSDRAGYTF
DNA: TGTGCCAGCAGTTACTCGGACAGAGCGGGCTACACCTTC

V: TRBV6-5
size: -
J: TRBJ1-2
D: TRBD1
CDR3: CASSYSTGKGYTF
DNA: TGTGCCAGCAGTTACTCGACAGGGAAAGGCTACACCTTC

V: TRBV20-1
size: -
J: TRBJ2-6
D: -
CDR3: CSARDALWGKANVLTF
DNA: TGCAGTGCTAGAGATGCGCTCTGGGGTAAGGCCAACGTCCTGACTTTC

V: TRBV29-1
size: once
J: TRBJ1-1
D: -
CDR3: CSVEKREGFTEAFF
DNA: TGCAGCGTTGAAAAGAGGGAGGGTTTCACTGAAGCTTTCTTT